This T cell receptor (beta chain) was identified during a study of T cells in Graves' hyperthyroidism and ophthalmopathy. Whole-study results and caveats: A model built on 13 V-J features separated ophthalmopathy from stable hyperthyroidism.

It was RNA transcripts that yielded the amplified TCR beta CDR3 regions. Primed by the HTBI set, a first-round RT-PCR was run on the TCR CDR3. TCRdb reprocessed the multiplex PCR reads with MiXCR, giving one entry per CDR3 protein. The profile covers around 580,000 distinct CDR3 sequences, with 16% appearing a single time and 18% taken by the ten largest. At least ten counts were recorded for this clonotype. No antigen is known for it. This CDR3 spans 12 amino acids. Trimming stripped 6 bases from V and 8 bases from J, with 11 bases between. Germline CDR1 MNHNS, CDR2 SASEGT. Hyperthyroidism had been newly diagnosed in patients aged 18 to 65, and its duration was under 2 months. Exclusion followed for patients with uncontrolled infection, other autoimmune disease, pregnancy or lactation. Orbital computed tomography and thyroid ultrasound, together with serum TRAb and thyroxine and clinical symptoms, were used for diagnoses.

The sequencing input was blood. The chain combines TRBV6-1 with TRBJ1-5; a possible D gene is TRBD1 (6 bases). This receptor was identified in a woman between 18 and 29 years old with Graves' hyperthyroidism. This chain's CDR3 is CASSTTGKPQHF. The CDR3 nucleotides read TGTGCCAGCAGCACGACAGGAAAGCCCCAGCATTTT.